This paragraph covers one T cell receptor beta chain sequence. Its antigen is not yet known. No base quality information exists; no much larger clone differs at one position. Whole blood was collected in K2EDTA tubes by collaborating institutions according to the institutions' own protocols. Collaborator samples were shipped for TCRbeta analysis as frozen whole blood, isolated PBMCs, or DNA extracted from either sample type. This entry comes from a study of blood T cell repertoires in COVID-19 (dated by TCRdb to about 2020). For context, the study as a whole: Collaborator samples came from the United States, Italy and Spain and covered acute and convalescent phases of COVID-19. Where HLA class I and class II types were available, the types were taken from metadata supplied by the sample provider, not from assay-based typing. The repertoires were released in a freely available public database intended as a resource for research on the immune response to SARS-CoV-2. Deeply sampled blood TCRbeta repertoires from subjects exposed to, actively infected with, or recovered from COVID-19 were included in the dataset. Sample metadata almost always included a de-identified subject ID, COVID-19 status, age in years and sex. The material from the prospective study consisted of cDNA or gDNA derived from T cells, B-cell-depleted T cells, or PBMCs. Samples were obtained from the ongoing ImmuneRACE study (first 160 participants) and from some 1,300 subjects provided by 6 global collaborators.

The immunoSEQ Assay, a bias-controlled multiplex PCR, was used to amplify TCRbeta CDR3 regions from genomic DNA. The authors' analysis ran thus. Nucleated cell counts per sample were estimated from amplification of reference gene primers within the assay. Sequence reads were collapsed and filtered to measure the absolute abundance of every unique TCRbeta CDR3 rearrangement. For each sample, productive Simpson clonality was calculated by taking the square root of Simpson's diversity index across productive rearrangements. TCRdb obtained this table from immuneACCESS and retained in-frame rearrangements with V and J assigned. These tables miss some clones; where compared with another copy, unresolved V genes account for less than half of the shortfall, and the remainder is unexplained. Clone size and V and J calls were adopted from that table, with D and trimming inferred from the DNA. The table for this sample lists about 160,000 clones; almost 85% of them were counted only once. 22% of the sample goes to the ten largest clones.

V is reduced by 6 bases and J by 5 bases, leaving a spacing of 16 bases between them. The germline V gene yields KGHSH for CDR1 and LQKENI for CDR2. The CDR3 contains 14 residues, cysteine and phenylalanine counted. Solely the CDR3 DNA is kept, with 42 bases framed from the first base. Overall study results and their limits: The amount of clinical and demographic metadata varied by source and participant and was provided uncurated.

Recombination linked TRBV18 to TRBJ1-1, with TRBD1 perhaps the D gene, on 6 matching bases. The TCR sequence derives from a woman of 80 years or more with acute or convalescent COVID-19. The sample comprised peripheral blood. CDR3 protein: CASSDSLQRTEAFF. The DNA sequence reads TGTGCCAGCTCGGACAGCCTTCAGAGGACTGAAGCTTTCTTT.